This TCR beta chain is from a study of blood T cell repertoires in COVID-19. Repertoires were generated with immunoSEQ multiplex PCR, while TCRdb's copy carries only in-frame clones and drops some. The sample shows approximately 270,000 clones, just under 90% of them seen only once. In assigning cohorts, the study relied on participant-reported clinical history. Germline CDR1 SGHRS, CDR2 YFSETQ. This CDR3 is built from 18 residues. V was trimmed by 0 bases and J by 4 bases, leaving 20 bases between them. The chain recombines TRBV5-1 with TRBJ1-5; possible D gene TRBD1, 5 bases. The specimen sequenced was PBMCs or T cells enriched from blood (not recorded which). This TCR was sampled from a woman under 40 with acute COVID-19. CDR3 sequence (DNA): TGCGCCAGCAGCTTGGAGGCAGGGATTGTGAGAAAAAATCAGCCCCAGCATTTT. Its translation is CASSLEAGIVRKNQPQHF.